The 4 T cell receptor beta chains reported below all come from one sample, sequenced in a study of immune evolution from preneoplasia to lung adenocarcinoma. Assay: immunoSEQ multiplex PCR; the TCRdb copy retains only in-frame clones and omits some. Of roughly 5,700 clones in the sample, 81% were seen once. Material: FFPE normal lung tissue adjacent to the tumor. These receptors were obtained from a person between 50 and 69 years old with lung adenocarcinoma.

The chain carries TRBV29-1 and TRBJ2-1; TRBD1 matches at 10 bases. Losses at the gene ends were 6 bases for V and 4 bases for J; bases not matched to a gene: 6. The length of the CDR3 is 14 residues. CDR1 is SQVTM and CDR2 is ANQGSEA in the germline V gene. The CDR3, as DNA: TGCAGCGTCCTCGGACAGGGGGGATACAATGAGCAGTTCTTC. Amino acids: CSVLGQGGYNEQFF.

The CDR3 bases are TGTGCCAGCAGCCAAACAGGGTTGGAGACCCAGTACTTC. Amino acids: CASSQTGLETQYF. The chain uses TRBV11-2 and TRBJ2-5, with D perhaps matching TRBD1 (6 bases). The CDR3 consists of 13 residues. The germline V gene has CDR1 SGHAT and CDR2 FQNNGV. Trimming cost V 5 bases and J 5 bases, with 12 bases left between them.

The chain joins TRBV4-1 to TRBJ2-3; 10 bases line up with TRBD2. Trimming at V came to 1 base and at J to 1 base, leaving 5 bases not matched to a gene. This CDR3 is built from 17 residues. Germline CDR1 is MGHRA and CDR2 is YSYEKL. Written as DNA, the CDR3 is TGCGCCAGCAGCCAAGGTGGAGCGGGAGGGGGCACAGATACGCAGTATTTT. Amino acids: CASSQGGAGGGTDTQYF.

The chain couples TRBV6-6 to TRBJ1-2; 7 bases agree with TRBD1. Germline-derived CDR1 and CDR2 are MNHNY and SVGAGI (reference sequence). V gave up 8 bases and J gave up 4 bases; unmatched junction bases: 4. The CDR3 covers 12 residues. The CDR3 reads CASLGGLYGYTF. The CDR3, as DNA: TGTGCCAGCCTAGGGGGCCTCTATGGCTACACCTTC.